This T cell receptor (beta chain) was sequenced for a study of identical twins. It was template switching that added a universal primer site, and there were unique molecular identifiers on the cDNA. One entry per CDR3 protein, called by TCRdb with MiXCR from the 5' RACE reads. The sample carries 450,000 or so distinct CDR3 sequences, approximately 15% recorded once. Germline CDR1 is SNHLY and CDR2 is FYNNEI. Trimming at V came to 0 bases and at J to 7 bases, leaving 4 bases not matched to a gene. The CDR3 extends over 15 amino acids. The sample was also linked to a second study, of yellow fever vaccine responses in identical twins.

Sequencing used CD4+ T cells sorted from blood. The chain joins TRBV2 to TRBJ2-5; TRBD1 matches at 11 bases. The TCR originated in a woman aged 18-29 years in good health. The CDR3 reads CASSEAVGQGGTQYF. The CDR3 bases are TGTGCCAGCAGTGAAGCCGTGGGACAGGGGGGGACCCAGTACTTC.